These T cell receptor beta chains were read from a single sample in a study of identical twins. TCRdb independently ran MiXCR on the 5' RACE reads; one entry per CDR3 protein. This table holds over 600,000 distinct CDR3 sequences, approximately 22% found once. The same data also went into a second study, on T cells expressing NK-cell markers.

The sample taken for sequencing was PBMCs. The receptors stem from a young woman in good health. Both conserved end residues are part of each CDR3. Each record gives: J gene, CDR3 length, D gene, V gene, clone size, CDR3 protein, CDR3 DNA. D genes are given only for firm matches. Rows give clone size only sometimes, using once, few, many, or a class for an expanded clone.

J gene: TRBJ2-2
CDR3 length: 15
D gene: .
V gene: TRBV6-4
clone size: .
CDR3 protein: CASGGVREHAGELFF
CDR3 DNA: TGTGCCAGCGGGGGCGTTAGGGAACATGCCGGGGAGCTGTTTTTT

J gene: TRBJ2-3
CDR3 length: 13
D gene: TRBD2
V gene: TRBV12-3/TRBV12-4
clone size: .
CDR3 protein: CANKLSGRDTQYF
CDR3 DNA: TGTGCCAATAAACTTAGCGGGCGAGATACGCAGTATTTT

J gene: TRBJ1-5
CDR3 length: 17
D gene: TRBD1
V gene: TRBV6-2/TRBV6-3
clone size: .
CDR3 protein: CASSFDRGPQSNQPQHF
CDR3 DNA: TGTGCCAGCAGCTTCGACAGGGGGCCTCAGAGCAATCAGCCCCAGCATTTT

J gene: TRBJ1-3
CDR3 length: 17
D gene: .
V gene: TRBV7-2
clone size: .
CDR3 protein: CASSLGGAGFSGNTIYF
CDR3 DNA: TGTGCCAGCAGCTTAGGGGGCGCGGGCTTCTCTGGAAACACCATATATTTT

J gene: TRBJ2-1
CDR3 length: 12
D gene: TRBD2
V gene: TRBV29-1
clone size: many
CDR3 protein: CSVALAGNEQFF
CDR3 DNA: TGCAGCGTTGCCCTAGCGGGGAATGAGCAGTTCTTC

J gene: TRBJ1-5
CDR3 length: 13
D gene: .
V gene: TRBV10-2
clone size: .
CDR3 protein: CASSEESHHPQHF
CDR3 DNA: TGCGCCAGCAGTGAGGAATCCCATCATCCCCAGCATTTT

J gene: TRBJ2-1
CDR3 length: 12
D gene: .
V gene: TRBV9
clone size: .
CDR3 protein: CASSVYGNEQFF
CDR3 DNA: TGTGCCAGCAGCGTATATGGGAATGAGCAGTTCTTC

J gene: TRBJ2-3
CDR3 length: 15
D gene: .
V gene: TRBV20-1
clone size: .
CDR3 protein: CSARFRGAARDTQYF
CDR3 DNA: TGCAGTGCTCGTTTCCGGGGGGCTGCGAGAGATACGCAGTATTTT

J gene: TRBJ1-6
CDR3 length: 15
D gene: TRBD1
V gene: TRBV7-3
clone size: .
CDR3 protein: CASSQAPGGGSPLHF
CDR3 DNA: TGTGCCAGCAGCCAAGCCCCAGGGGGCGGTTCACCCCTCCACTTT

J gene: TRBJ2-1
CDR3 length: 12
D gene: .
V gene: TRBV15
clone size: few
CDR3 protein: CATSDGRDEQFF
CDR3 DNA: TGTGCCACCAGCGACGGGCGCGATGAGCAGTTCTTC

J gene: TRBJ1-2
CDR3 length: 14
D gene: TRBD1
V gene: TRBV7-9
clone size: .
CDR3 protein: CASSLSGTGDGYTF
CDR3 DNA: TGTGCCAGCAGCTTAAGTGGGACAGGGGACGGCTACACCTTC

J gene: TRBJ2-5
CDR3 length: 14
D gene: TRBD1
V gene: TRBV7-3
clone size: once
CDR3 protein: CASSTGTGGETQYF
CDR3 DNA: TGTGCCAGCAGCACCGGGACAGGGGGAGAGACCCAGTACTTC

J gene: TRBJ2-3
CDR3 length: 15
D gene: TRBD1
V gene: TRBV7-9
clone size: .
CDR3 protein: CASSPRTGVTDTQYF
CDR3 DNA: TGTGCCAGCAGCCCCAGGACAGGGGTTACAGATACGCAGTATTTT

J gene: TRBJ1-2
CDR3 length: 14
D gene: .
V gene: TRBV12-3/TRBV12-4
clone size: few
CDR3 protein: CASSFSGAVSGYTF
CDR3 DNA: TGTGCCAGCAGTTTTTCAGGGGCAGTCTCTGGCTACACCTTC

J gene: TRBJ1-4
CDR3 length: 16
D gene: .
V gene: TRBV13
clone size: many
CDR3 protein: CASSTSRGPTGEKLFF
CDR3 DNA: TGTGCCAGCAGCACGAGCCGGGGGCCGACGGGGGAAAAACTGTTTTTT

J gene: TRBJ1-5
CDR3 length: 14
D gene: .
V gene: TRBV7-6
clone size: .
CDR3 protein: CASSLRGVEQPQHF
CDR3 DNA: TGTGCCAGCAGCTTACGAGGGGTAGAGCAGCCCCAGCATTTT

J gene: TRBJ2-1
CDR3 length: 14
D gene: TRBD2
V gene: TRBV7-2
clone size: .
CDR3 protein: CASSLAREPNEQFF
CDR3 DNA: TGTGCCAGCAGCTTAGCGCGGGAGCCCAATGAGCAGTTCTTC

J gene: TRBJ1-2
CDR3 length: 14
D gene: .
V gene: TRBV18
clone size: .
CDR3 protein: CASSPRRAGDGYTF
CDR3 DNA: TGTGCCAGCTCACCAAGGCGGGCAGGGGATGGCTACACCTTC

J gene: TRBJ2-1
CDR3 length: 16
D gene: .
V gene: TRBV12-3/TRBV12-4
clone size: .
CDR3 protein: CASSLKGGRAHNEQFF
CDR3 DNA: TGTGCCAGCAGCCTTAAGGGGGGGAGGGCCCACAATGAGCAGTTCTTC

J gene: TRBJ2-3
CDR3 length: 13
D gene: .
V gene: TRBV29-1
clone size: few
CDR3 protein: CSVSPPGVDTQYF
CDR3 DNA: TGCAGCGTATCGCCGCCAGGCGTGGATACGCAGTATTTT

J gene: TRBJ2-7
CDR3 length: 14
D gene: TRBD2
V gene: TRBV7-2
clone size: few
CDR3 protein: CASSLQRESYEQYF
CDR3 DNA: TGTGCCAGCAGCCTCCAGCGGGAGTCGTACGAGCAGTACTTC

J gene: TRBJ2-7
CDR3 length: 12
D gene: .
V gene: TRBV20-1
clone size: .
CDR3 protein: CSAVRESYEQYF
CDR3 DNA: TGCAGTGCTGTAAGGGAGTCCTACGAGCAGTACTTC

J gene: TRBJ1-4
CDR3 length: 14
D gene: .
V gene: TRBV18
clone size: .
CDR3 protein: CASSPGRPNEKLFF
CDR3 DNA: TGTGCCAGCTCACCAGGGCGGCCTAATGAAAAACTGTTTTTT

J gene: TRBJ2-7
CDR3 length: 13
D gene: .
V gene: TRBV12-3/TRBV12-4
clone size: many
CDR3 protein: CASTDGRHYEQYF
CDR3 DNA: TGTGCCAGCACTGACGGACGGCACTACGAGCAGTACTTC

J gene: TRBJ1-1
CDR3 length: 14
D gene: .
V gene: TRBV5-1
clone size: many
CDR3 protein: CASSLVSGDTEAFF
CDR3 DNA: TGCGCCAGCAGCTTGGTTTCCGGGGACACTGAAGCTTTCTTT

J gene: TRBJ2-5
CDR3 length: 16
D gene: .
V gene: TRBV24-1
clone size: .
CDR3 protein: CATSDWDRSEQETQYF
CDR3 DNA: TGTGCCACCAGTGATTGGGATAGAAGCGAACAAGAGACCCAGTACTTC

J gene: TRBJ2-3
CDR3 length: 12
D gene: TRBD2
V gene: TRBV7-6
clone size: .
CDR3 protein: CASSSREGTQYF
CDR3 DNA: TGTGCCAGCAGCTCCCGGGAGGGTACGCAGTATTTT

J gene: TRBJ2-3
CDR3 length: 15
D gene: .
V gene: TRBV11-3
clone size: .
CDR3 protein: CASSLGGSGSDTQYF
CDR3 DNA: TGTGCCAGCAGCTTAGGGGGGTCCGGCTCCGATACGCAGTATTTT

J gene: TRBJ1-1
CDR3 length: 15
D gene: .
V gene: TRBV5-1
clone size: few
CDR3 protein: CASSFQGRRNTEAFF
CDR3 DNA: TGCGCCAGCAGCTTCCAGGGGCGCCGGAACACTGAAGCTTTCTTT

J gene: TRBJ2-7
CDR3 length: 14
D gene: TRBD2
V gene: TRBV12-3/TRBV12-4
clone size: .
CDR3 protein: CASRKTGLTYEQYF
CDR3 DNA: TGTGCCAGCAGAAAAACGGGACTAACCTACGAGCAGTACTTC

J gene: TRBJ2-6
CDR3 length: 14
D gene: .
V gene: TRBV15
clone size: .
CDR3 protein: CATSRDGWANVLTF
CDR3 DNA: TGTGCCACCAGCAGAGATGGGTGGGCCAACGTCCTGACTTTC

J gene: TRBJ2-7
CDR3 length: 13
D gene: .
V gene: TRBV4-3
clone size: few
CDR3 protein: CASSQTDGYEQYF
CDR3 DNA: TGCGCCAGCAGCCAAACCGACGGCTACGAGCAGTACTTC

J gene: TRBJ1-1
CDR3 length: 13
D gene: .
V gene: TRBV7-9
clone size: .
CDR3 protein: CASSGEGGAEAFF
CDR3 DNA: TGTGCCAGCAGCGGGGAAGGAGGGGCTGAAGCTTTCTTT

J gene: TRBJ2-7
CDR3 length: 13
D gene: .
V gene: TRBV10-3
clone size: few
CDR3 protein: CATQGMGTYEQYF
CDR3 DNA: TGTGCCACCCAGGGAATGGGAACCTACGAGCAGTACTTC

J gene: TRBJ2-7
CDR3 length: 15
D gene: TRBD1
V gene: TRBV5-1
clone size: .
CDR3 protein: CASSSNEGQGYEQYF
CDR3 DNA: TGCGCCAGCAGCTCGAATGAGGGACAGGGCTACGAGCAGTACTTC

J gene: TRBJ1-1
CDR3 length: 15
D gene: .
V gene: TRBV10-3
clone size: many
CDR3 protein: CAISEGDLGGTEAFF
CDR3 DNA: TGTGCCATCAGTGAAGGGGACCTGGGGGGGACTGAAGCTTTCTTT

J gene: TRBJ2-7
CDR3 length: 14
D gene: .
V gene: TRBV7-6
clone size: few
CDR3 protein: CASSFEQGVREQYF
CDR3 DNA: TGTGCCAGCAGCTTTGAACAGGGTGTTCGCGAGCAGTACTTC

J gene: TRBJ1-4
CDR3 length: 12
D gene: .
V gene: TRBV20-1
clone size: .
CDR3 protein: CSARQSDEKLFF
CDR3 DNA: TGCAGTGCTAGACAATCGGATGAAAAACTGTTTTTT

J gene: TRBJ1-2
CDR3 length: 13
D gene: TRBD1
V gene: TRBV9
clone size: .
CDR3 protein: CASSTRDRDGYTF
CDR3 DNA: TGTGCCAGCAGCACGCGGGACAGGGACGGCTACACCTTC

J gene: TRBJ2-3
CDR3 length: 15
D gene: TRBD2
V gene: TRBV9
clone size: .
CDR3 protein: CASGWTSGITDTQYF
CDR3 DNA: TGTGCCAGCGGGTGGACTAGCGGGATCACAGATACGCAGTATTTT

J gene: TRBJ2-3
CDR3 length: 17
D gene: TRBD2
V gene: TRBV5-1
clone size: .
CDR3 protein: CASRAPPSGRGTDTQYF
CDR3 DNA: TGCGCCAGCCGCGCTCCCCCTTCCGGGAGGGGCACAGATACGCAGTATTTT

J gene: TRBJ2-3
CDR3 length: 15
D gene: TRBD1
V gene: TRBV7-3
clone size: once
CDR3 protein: CASSWDRGGPDTQYF
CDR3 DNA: TGTGCCAGCAGCTGGGACAGAGGGGGCCCAGATACGCAGTATTTT

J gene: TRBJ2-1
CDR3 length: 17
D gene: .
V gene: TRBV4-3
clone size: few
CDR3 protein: CASSQESSAGTYNEQFF
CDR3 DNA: TGCGCCAGCAGCCAAGAGTCGTCAGCGGGCACATACAATGAGCAGTTCTTC

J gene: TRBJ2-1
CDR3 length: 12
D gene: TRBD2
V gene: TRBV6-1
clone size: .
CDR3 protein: CASSERAGGWIF
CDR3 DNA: TGTGCCAGCAGTGAACGAGCGGGAGGATGGATCTTC

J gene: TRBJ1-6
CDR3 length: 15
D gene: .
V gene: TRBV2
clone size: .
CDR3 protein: CACGQTNPYNSPLHF
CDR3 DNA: TGTGCCTGCGGACAGACGAACCCCTATAATTCACCCCTCCACTTT

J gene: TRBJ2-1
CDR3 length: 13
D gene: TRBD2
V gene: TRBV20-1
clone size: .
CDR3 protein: CSAAQRGYNEQFF
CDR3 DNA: TGCAGTGCTGCTCAGCGGGGCTACAATGAGCAGTTCTTC

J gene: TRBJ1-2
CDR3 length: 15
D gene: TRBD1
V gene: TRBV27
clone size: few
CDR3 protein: CASSFRTGSNYGYTF
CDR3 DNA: TGTGCCAGCAGTTTTCGGACAGGCTCTAACTATGGCTACACCTTC

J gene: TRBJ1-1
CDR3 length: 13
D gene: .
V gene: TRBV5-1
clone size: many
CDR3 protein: CASSPGQNTEAFF
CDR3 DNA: TGCGCCAGCAGCCCTGGACAGAACACTGAAGCTTTCTTT